This note documents a single T cell receptor beta chain sequence. No antigen is known for it. Germline CDR1 is SEHNR and CDR2 is FQNEAQ (reference sequence). This CDR3 is 15 amino acids long. The V gene lost 5 bases and the J gene lost 2 bases, with 15 bases spanning the gap. The data originate from a study of cytomegalovirus exposure and HLA in healthy donors. Findings of the study overall: According to the study, some 160 TCR beta chains were cytomegalovirus-associated.

Clones were sequenced by immunoSEQ multiplex PCR, and TCRdb holds only the in-frame ones, with some missing. This table holds around 70,000 clones, about 95% found once. Separate from the approximately 670-subject first cohort was the 120-subject validation cohort, to which the donors belonged. What was sequenced was PBMCs. The sequence was collected from a woman aged 18-29 years in good health and CMV-seronegative. The V gene is TRBV7-9, the J gene TRBJ1-2; TRBD1 might be the D (6 bases). In DNA, the CDR3 is TGTGCCAGCAGCCCCAGCGGGGGCGAGAACTATGGCTACACCTTC. Its protein is CASSPSGGENYGYTF.